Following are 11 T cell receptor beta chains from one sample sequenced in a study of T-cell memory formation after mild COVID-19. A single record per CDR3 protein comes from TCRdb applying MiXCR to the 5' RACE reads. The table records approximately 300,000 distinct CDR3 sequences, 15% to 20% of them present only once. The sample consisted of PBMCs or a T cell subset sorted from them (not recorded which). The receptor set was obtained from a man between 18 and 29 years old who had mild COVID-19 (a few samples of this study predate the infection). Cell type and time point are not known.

CDR3 sequence reads: CSSNSVFKGGHYEQYF. In DNA, the CDR3 is TGCAGTTCAAACAGTGTGTTTAAAGGGGGCCACTACGAGCAGTACTTC. The chain uses TRBV20-1 and TRBJ2-7; 7 positions match TRBD1. Looked up from germline, CDR1 is DFQATT and CDR2 is SNEGSKA (reference sequence). V lost 8 bases, J lost 3 bases, and 19 bases stayed unmatched. There are 16 residues in the CDR3.

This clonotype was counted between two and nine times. In nucleotides, the CDR3 is TGCGCCAGCATGCGGGGGGCGATGACTGAAGCTTTCTTT. Amino acid sequence: CASMRGAMTEAFF. The chain recombines TRBV5-1 with TRBJ1-1; possibly TRBD1 for D (6 bases). Between the trimmed V and J ends, which lost 6 bases and 5 bases, there was a span of 14 bases. Germline loops: CDR1 SGHRS, CDR2 YFSETQ. CDR3 size: 13 residues.

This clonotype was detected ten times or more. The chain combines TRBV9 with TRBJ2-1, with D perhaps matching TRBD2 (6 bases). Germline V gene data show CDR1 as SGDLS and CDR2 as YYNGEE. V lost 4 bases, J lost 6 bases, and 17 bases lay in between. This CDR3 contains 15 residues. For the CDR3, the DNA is TGTGCCAGCAGCAACCACCCTGGACTATCCAATGAGCAGTTCTTC. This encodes CASSNHPGLSNEQFF.

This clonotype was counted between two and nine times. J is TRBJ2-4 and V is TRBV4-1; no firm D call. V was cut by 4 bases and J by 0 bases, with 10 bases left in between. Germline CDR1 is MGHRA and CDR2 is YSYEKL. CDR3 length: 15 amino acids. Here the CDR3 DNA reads TGCGCCAGCAGCCCGGCCCCACTAGCCAAAAACATTCAGTACTTC. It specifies CASSPAPLAKNIQYF.

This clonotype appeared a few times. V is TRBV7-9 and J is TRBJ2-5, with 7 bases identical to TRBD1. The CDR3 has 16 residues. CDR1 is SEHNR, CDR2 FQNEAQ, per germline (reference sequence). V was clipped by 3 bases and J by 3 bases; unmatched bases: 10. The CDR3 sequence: CASSFSRQGVEETQYF. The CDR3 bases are TGTGCCAGCAGCTTTTCACGGCAGGGGGTAGAAGAGACCCAGTACTTC.

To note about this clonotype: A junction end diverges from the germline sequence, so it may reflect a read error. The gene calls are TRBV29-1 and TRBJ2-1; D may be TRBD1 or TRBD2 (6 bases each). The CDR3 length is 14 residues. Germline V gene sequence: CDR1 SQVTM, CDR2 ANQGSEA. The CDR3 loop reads CCVVWGAGGNEQFF. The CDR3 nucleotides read TGCTGCGTTGTGTGGGGGGCAGGAGGGAATGAGCAGTTCTTC.

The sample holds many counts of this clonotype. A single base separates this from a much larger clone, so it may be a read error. In DNA, the CDR3 is TGTGCCAGCAGCTTAGCGTTGGGTCCCTACAATGAGCAGTTCTTC. This sequence encodes CASSLALGPYNEQFF. J is TRBJ2-1 and V is TRBV7-6; no clear D. The CDR3 sequence is 15 residues long. CDR1 and CDR2 (germline): SGHVS, FNYEAQ. Trimming removed 0 bases from V and 2 bases from J, with 8 bases in between.

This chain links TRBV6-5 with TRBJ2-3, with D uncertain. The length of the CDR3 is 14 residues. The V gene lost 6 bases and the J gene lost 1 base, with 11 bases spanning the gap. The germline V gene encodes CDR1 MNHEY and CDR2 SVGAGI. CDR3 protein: CASRTSRGTDTQYF. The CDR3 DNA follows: TGTGCCAGCAGAACAAGCCGAGGCACAGATACGCAGTATTTT.

The CDR3 DNA sequence: TGCGCCAGCAGCTTGGACGGGAGTTCTTTCTATGGCTACACCTTC. This codes for CASSLDGSSFYGYTF. The chain combines TRBV5-1 with TRBJ1-2; D is uncertain. This CDR3 spans 15 amino acids. The ends were cut back, 0 bases at V and 4 bases at J, with 13 bases in the middle. The germline CDR1 and CDR2 sequences are SGHRS and YFSETQ.

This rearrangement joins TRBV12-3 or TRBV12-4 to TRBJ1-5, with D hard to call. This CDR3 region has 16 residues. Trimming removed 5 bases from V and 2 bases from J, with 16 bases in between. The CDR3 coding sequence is TGTGCCAGCAGTCCCCCGACTTGGGCGGGCAATCAGCCCCAGCATTTT. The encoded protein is CASSPPTWAGNQPQHF.

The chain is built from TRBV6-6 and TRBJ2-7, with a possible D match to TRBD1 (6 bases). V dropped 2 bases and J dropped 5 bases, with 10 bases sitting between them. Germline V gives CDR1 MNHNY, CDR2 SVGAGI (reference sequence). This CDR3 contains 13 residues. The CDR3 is CASSYGTQNEQYF. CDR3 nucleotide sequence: TGTGCCAGCAGTTACGGGACACAGAACGAGCAGTACTTC.